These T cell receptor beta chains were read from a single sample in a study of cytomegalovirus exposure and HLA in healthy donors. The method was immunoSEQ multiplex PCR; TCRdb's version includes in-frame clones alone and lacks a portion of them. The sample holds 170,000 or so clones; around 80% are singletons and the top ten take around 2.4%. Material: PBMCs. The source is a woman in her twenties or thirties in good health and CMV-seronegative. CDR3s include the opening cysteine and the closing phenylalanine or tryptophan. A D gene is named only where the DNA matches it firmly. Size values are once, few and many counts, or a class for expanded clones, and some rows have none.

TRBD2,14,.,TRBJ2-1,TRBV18,TGTGCCAGCTCAGCCGGGACTAGGGTGGATGAGCAGTTCTTC,CASSAGTRVDEQFF
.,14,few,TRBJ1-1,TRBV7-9,TGTGCCAGCAGCTTAGTTTCAGAGGTGGATGAAGCTTTCTTT,CASSLVSEVDEAFF
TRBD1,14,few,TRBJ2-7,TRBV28,TGTGCCAGCAACCGACAGGGAATTTTGTACGAGCAGTACTTC,CASNRQGILYEQYF
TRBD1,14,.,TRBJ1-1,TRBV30,TGTGCCTGGAGTCCTGGACAGGGTAACACTGAAGCTTTCTTT,CAWSPGQGNTEAFF
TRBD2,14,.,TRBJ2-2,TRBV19,TGTGCCAGTTTCCCGGGACTAGGTACCGGGGAGCTGTTTTTT,CASFPGLGTGELFF
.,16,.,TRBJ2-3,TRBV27,TGTGCCAGCAGTGCCCCCGGGGAGGCTAGCACAGATACGCAGTATTTT,CASSAPGEASTDTQYF
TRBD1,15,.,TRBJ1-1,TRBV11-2,TGTGCCAGCAGCTTACCCCGGACAGGGAGAACTGAAGCTTTCTTT,CASSLPRTGRTEAFF
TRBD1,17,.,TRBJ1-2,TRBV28,TGTGCCAGCAGTTCCCAGGGTAGGGGGCGCTGGGACTATGGCTACACCTTC,CASSSQGRGRWDYGYTF
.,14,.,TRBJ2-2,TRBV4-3,TGCGCCAGCAGCCAAGGCCGGGACACCGGGGAGCTGTTTTTT,CASSQGRDTGELFF
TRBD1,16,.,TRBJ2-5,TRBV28,TGTGCCAGCAGTGACTACACGACAGGGTCCCAAGAGACCCAGTACTTC,CASSDYTTGSQETQYF
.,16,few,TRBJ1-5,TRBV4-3,TGCGCCAGCAGCCAAGATTTGTCGAAGGGGCATCAGCCCCAGCATTTT,CASSQDLSKGHQPQHF
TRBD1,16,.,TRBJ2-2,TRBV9,TGTGCCAGCAGCACACCCGGGACAGGGGACACCGGGGAGCTGTTTTTT,CASSTPGTGDTGELFF
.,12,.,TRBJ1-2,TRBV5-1,TGCGCCAGCAGCTTGGTGAGGGATGGCTACACCTTC,CASSLVRDGYTF
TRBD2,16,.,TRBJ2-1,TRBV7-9,TGTGCCAGCAGCTTAGCTTGGACTAGCTCCTACAATGAGCAGTTCTTC,CASSLAWTSSYNEQFF
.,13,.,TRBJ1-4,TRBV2,TGTGCCAGCAAAGCAGGGGCGCGTGAAAAACTGTTTTTT,CASKAGAREKLFF
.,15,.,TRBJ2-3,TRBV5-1,TGCGCCAGCAGCATAAGGGGGGGAGGCACAGATACGCAGTATTTT,CASSIRGGGTDTQYF
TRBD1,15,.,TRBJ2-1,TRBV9,TGTGCCAGCAGCGTAGAAGGGGGCCGATACAATGAGCAGTTCTTC,CASSVEGGRYNEQFF
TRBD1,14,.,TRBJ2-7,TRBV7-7,TGTGCCAGCAGCTCAACCGGGACAGACAGCGAGCAGTACTTC,CASSSTGTDSEQYF
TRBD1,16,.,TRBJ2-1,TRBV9,TGTGCCAGCAGCGTAGCCACAGGGGACTCCTACAATGAGCAGTTCTTC,CASSVATGDSYNEQFF
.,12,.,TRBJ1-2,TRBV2,TGTGCCAGCACCCAACCGGGTGATGGCTACACCTTC,CASTQPGDGYTF
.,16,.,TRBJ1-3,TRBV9,TGTGCCAGCAGCGTAGCTTCGGCGGGTACCGGAAACACCATATATTTT,CASSVASAGTGNTIYF
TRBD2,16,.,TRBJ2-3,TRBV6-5,TGTGCCAGCAGTTCGACCGTCGGGAGGCCAGGCGATACGCAGTATTTT,CASSSTVGRPGDTQYF
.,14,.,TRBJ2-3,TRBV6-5,TGTGCCAGCAGTTACGCGGGGTTTGCAGATACGCAGTATTTT,CASSYAGFADTQYF